This TCR beta chain was retrieved from a study of monozygotic twins with inflammatory bowel disease. Using the 5' RACE reads, TCRdb records one entry per CDR3 protein without DNA. This sample's clone table lists some 90,000 distinct CDR3 sequences. Germline-derived CDR1 and CDR2 are LGHDT and YNNKEL (reference sequence). The CDR3 spans 15 residues. This clonotype was obtained from a human donor with ulcerative colitis or Crohn's disease, or a healthy co-twin of an affected twin (not recorded which). The chain links TRBV3-1 to TRBJ2-1; TCRdb lists TRBD2, though no DNA is available to test this call. Input material: blood. The CDR3 spells CASSQLGWRGELRFF.